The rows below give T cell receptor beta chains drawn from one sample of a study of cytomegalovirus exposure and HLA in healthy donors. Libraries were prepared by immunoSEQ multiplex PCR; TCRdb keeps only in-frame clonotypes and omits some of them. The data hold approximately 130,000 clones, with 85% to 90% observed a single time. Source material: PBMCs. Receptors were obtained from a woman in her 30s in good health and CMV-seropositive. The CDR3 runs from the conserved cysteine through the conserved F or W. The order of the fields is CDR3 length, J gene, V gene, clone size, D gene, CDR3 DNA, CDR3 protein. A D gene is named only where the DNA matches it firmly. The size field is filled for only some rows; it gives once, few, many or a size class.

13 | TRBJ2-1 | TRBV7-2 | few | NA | TGTGCCAGCAGCGGCCAACAGGGCGATGAGCAGTTCTTC | CASSGQQGDEQFF
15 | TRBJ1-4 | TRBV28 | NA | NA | TGTGCCAGCAGTTTACGGGGGACTATAAATGAAAAACTGTTTTTT | CASSLRGTINEKLFF
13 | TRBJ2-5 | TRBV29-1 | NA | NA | TGCAGCGTTGGGGGGGTCTTACAAGAGACCCAGTACTTC | CSVGGVLQETQYF
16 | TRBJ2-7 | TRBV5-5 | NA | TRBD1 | TGTGCCAGCAGCTATGACCGGACAGGGAACCCCTACGAGCAGTACTTC | CASSYDRTGNPYEQYF
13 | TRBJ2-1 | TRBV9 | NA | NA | TGTGCCAGCAGCGTAGGGGGACTGGAGGAGCAGTTCTTC | CASSVGGLEEQFF
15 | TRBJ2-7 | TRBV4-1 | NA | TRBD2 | TGCGCCAGCAGCCAGCTCCTAGCGGGAGAAAAGGAGCAGTACTTC | CASSQLLAGEKEQYF
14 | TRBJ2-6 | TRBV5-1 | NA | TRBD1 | TGCGCCAGCAGACTAACAGGGGAGTCGCACGTCCTGACTTTC | CASRLTGESHVLTF
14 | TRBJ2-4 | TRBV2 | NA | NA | TGTGCCAGTCTGACAGAACTAGCCAAAAACATTCAGTACTTC | CASLTELAKNIQYF
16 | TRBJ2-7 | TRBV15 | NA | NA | TGTGCCACCAGCAGAGGGGAGGCAGGAGGTGGGTACGAGCAGTACTTC | CATSRGEAGGGYEQYF
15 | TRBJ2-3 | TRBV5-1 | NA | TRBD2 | TGCGCCAGCAGCTTGGCCGGGGGGAGCACAGATACGCAGTATTTT | CASSLAGGSTDTQYF
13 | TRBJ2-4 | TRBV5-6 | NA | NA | TGTGCCAGCAGCTATCCCGGGGAAAACATTCAGTACTTC | CASSYPGENIQYF
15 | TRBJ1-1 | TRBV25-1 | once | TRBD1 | TGTGCCAGCAGCCCCGTCCCGGGACAGGGATTTAAAGCTTTCTTT | CASSPVPGQGFKAFF
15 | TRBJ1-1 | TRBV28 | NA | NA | TGTGCCAGCAGCCTCTTCGTCGTAATGAACACTGAAGCTTTCTTT | CASSLFVVMNTEAFF
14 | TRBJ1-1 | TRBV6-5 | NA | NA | TGTGCCAGCAGGGCCGAGGGAGGTGCATTTGAAGCTTTCTTT | CASRAEGGAFEAFF
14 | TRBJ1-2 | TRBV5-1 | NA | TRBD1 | TGCGCCAGCAGCTACGGACAGGGGGCCGTGGGCTACACCTTC | CASSYGQGAVGYTF
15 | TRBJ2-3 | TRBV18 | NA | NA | TGTGCCAGCTCAGCCCTCGCCGGGGACACAGATACGCAGTATTTT | CASSALAGDTDTQYF
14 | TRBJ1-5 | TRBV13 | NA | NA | TGTGCCAGCAGCTTAGGTTCTGGAGGTCAGCCCCAGCATTTT | CASSLGSGGQPQHF
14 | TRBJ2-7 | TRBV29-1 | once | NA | TGCAGCGTTGAAGGTCGAAGGGGTATCAACGAGCAGTACTTC | CSVEGRRGINEQYF
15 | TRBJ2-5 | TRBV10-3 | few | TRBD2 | TGTGCCATCAGTGACCAGACTAGCGGGGTTGAGACCCAGTACTTC | CAISDQTSGVETQYF
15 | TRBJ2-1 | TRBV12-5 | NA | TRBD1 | TGTGCTAGTGGCCGAGGGACAGGCGTCTACAATGAGCAGTTCTTC | CASGRGTGVYNEQFF
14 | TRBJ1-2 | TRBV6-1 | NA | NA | TGTGCCAGCACCGACGGACTAGCTAACTATGGCTACACCTTC | CASTDGLANYGYTF
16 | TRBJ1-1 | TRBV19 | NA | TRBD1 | TGTGCCAGTAGTATCTCTGGACAGGGCCTGAACACTGAAGCTTTCTTT | CASSISGQGLNTEAFF
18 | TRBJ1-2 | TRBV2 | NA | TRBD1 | TGTGCCAGCAGACCCACCGGGACAGGGGGCGCAGGGGGCTATGGCTACACCTTC | CASRPTGTGGAGGYGYTF
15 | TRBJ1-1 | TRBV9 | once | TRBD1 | TGTGCCAGCAGCGTAGGAGGAGGGGGCTACACTGAAGCTTTCTTT | CASSVGGGGYTEAFF
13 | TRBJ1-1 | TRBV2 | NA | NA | TGTGCCAGCAGTGAAGTAGGGCGGGCTGAAGCTTTCTTT | CASSEVGRAEAFF
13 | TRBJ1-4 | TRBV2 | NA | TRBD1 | TGTGCCAGCGGGGGACAGGGGTCTGAAAAACTGTTTTTT | CASGGQGSEKLFF
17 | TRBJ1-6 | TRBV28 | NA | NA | TGTGCCAGCTGCCCGGGAAACTTTATGCCGGTCGGGTCACCCCTCCACTTT | CASCPGNFMPVGSPLHF
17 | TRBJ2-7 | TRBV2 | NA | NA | TGTCCCCTTAGGAGGAATAATCGCTGGAGGGAGCTTCCCGAGCAGTACTTC | CPLRRNNRWRELPEQYF
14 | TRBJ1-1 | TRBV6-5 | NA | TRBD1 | TGTGCCAGCAGTCCTCCGGGACAGGGGCCTGAAGCTTTCTTT | CASSPPGQGPEAFF
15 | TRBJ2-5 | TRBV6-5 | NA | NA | TGTGCCAGCGCCTGGGGGGGGCAATATGGGGAGACCCAGTACTTC | CASAWGGQYGETQYF
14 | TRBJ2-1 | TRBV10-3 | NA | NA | TGTGCCATCAGTTCCCGGACAGATTACAATGAGCAGTTCTTC | CAISSRTDYNEQFF
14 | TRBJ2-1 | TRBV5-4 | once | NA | TGTGCCAGCAACGGAGCAAGGGAGTACAATGAGCAGTTCTTC | CASNGAREYNEQFF
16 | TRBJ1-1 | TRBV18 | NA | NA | TGTGCCAGCTCACCAACTTCCAGGGTGGAAAGCTCTGAAGCTTTCTTT | CASSPTSRVESSEAFF
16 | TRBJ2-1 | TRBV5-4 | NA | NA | TGTGCCAGCAGCTTGGCCGGGGGGCAGGGGTACAATGAGCAGTTCTTC | CASSLAGGQGYNEQFF
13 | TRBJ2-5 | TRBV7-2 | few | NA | TGTGCCAGCAGCTTCCAGGGGGGTGAGACCCAGTACTTC | CASSFQGGETQYF
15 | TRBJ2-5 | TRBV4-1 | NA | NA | TGCGCCAGCAGCCAAGTGACTACATCAACGGAGACCCAGTACTTC | CASSQVTTSTETQYF
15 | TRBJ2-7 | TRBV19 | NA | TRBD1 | TGTGCCAGTAGTCCTACAGGGGCCTCTATCTACGAGCAGTACTTC | CASSPTGASIYEQYF
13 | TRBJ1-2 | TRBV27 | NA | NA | TGTGCCAGCAGTTTAGGGTGGAGCGCTGGCTACACCTTC | CASSLGWSAGYTF
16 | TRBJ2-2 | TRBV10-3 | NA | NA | TGTGCCATCAGTGCGGGGGAGGCCTCGGGTGGCGGGGAGCTGTTTTTT | CAISAGEASGGGELFF
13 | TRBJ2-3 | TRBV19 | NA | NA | TGTGCCAGTAGTATCGCGACCGTCCGGGGGCAGTATTTT | CASSIATVRGQYF
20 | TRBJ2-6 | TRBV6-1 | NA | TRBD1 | TGTGCCAGCAGTGTCCCCCCCCCGGGACAGGTTGTCTCTGGGGCCAACGTCCTGACTTTC | CASSVPPPGQVVSGANVLTF
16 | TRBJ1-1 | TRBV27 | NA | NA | TGTGCCAGCAGTTTAGCTCCCGGGACACAGAACACTGAAGCTTTCTTT | CASSLAPGTQNTEAFF
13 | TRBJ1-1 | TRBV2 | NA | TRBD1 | TGTGCCAGCAAGGGACAGGGGAACACTGAAGCTTTCTTT | CASKGQGNTEAFF
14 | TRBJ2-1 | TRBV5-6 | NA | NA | TGTGCCAGCAGCTTGGGCAGGGGTTACAATGAGCAGTTCTTC | CASSLGRGYNEQFF
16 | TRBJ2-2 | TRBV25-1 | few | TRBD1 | TGTGCCAGCACCAAAGGGGGACAGGGGGCGGCCGGGGAGCTGTTTTTT | CASTKGGQGAAGELFF
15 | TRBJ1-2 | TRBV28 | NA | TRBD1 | TGTGCCAGCAGTACAAACACAGGGGGCGCCTATGGCTACACCTTC | CASSTNTGGAYGYTF
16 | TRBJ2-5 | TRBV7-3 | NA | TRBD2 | TGTGCCAGCAGCTTAGGGTACGGGGGGGCCGAAGAGACCCAGTACTTC | CASSLGYGGAEETQYF
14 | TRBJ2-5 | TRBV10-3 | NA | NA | TGTGCCATCAAGGGGGAATCGCTCCAAGAGACCCAGTACTTC | CAIKGESLQETQYF
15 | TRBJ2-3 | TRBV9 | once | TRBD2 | TGTGCCAGCAGCGAGACTAGCGGATTCACAGATACGCAGTATTTT | CASSETSGFTDTQYF